The clone carrying this T cell receptor beta chain was recorded a few times. CD4+ cells were split into CD45RA+ naive and CD45RA-negative memory subsets. The data derive from a study of shared clonotypes between healthy human individuals. Repertoires were generated with immunoSEQ multiplex PCR, while TCRdb's copy carries only in-frame clones and drops some. The sample contains some 1,400,000 clones, approximately 96% of which appear only once. Germline CDR1 MNHNY, CDR2 SVGAGI (reference sequence). The V end was cut by 5 bases, the J end by 6 bases, with 17 bases between. The CDR3 runs 14 residues. The receptor comes from a man aged 25-40 years in good health. The source material was naive CD4+ T cells sorted from blood. Subset described: CD45RA+ positively selected. This chain joins TRBV6-6 and TRBJ2-7, with D tentatively TRBD1 (5 bases). Here the CDR3 reads CASSGARALFEQYF. The CDR3 DNA sequence: TGTGCCAGCAGTGGGGCCAGGGCTCTCTTCGAGCAGTACTTC.